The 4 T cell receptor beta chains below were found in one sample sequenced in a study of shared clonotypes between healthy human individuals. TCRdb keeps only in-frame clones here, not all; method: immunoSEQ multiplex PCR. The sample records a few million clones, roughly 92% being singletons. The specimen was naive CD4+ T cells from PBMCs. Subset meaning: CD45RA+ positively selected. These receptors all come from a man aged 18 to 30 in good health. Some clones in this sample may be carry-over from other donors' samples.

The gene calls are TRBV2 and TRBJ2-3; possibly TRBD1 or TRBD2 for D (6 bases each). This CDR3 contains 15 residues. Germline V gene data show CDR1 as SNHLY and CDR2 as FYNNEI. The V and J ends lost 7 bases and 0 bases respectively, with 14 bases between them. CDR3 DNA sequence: TGTGCCAGCACCCACGGGGGCTCTAGCACAGATACGCAGTATTTT. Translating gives CASTHGGSSTDTQYF.

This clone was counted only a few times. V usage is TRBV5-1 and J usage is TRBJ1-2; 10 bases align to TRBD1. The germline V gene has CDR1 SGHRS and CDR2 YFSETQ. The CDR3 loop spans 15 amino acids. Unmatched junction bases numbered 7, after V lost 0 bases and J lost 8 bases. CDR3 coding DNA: TGCGCCAGCAGCTTGGGATTGGACAGGGGGTCCGGCTACACCTTC. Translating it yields CASSLGLDRGSGYTF.

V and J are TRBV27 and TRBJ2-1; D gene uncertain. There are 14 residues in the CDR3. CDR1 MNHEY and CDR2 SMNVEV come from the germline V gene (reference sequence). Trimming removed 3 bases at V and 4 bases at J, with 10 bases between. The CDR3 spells CASSLGQVYNEQFF. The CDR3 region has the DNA TGTGCCAGCAGTTTGGGCCAGGTTTACAATGAGCAGTTCTTC.

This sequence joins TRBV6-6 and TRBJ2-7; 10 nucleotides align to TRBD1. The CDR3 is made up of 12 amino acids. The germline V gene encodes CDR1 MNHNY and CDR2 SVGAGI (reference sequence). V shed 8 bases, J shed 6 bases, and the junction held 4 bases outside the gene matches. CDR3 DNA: TGTGCCAGCGGGACAGGGGTCGGCGAGCAGTACTTC. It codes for CASGTGVGEQYF.